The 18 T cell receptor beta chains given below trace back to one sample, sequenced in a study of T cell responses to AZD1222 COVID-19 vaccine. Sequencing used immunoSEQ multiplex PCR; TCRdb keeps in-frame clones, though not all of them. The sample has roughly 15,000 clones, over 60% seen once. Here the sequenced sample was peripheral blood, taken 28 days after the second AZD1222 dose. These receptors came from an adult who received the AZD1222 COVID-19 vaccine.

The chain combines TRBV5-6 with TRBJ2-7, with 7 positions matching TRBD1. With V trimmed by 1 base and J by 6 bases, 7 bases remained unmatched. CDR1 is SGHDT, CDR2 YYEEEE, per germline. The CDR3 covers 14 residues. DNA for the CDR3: TGTGCCAGCAGCTTGAGGGACAGCGTCGTCGAGCAGTACTTC. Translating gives CASSLRDSVVEQYF.

CDR3 sequence reads: CASSPGLAGGIYEQYF. The DNA for the CDR3 is TGCGCCAGCAGCCCCGGACTAGCGGGGGGAATTTACGAGCAGTACTTC. The chain links TRBV5-1 to TRBJ2-7; the match to TRBD2 covers 14 bases. CDR3 length: 16 amino acids. V lost 4 bases and J lost 4; bases outside the gene matches: 7. The germline CDR1 and CDR2 sequences are SGHRS and YFSETQ.

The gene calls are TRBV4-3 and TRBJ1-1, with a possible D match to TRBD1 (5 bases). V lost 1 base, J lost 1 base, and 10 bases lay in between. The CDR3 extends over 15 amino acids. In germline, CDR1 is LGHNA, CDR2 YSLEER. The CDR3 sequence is CASSQVWRGNTEAFF. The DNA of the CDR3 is TGCGCCAGCAGCCAAGTATGGAGGGGGAACACTGAAGCTTTCTTT.

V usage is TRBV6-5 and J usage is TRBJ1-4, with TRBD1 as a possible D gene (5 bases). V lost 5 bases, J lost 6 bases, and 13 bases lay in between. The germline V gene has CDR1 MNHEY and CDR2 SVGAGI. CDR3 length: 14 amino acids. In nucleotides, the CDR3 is TGTGCCAGCAGTATCGCAGGGAGATATGAAAAACTGTTTTTT. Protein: CASSIAGRYEKLFF.

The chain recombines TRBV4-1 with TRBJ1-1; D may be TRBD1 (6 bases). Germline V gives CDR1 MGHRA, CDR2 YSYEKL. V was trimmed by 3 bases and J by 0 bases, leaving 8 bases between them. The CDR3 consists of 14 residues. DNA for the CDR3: TGCGCCAGCAGCCAGGGACACTTGAACACTGAAGCTTTCTTT. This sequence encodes CASSQGHLNTEAFF.

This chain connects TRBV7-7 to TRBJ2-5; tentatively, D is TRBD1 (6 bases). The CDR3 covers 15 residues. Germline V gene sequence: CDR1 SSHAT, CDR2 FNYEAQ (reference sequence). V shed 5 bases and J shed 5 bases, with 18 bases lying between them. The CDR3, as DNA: TGTGCCAGCAGCCCGAACCAAGGGGGTCAGGAGACCCAGTACTTC. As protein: CASSPNQGGQETQYF. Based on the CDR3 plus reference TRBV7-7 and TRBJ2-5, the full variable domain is GAGVSQSPRYKVTKRGQDVTLRCDPISSHATLYWYQQALGQGPEFLTYFNYEAQPDKSGLPSDRFSAERPEGSISTLTIQRTEQRDSAMYRCASSPNQGGQETQYFGPGTRLLVL.

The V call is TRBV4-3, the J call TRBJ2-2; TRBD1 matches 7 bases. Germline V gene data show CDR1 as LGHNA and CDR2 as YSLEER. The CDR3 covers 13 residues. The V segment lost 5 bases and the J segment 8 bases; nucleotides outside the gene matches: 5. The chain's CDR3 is CASSRVRGGELFF. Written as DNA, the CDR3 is TGCGCCAGCAGCAGGGTCAGGGGGGGGGAGCTGTTTTTT.

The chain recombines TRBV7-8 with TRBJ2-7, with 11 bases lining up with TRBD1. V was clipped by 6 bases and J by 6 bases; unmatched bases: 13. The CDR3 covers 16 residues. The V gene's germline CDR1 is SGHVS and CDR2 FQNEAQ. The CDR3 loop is CASSPGQGVLNGEQYF. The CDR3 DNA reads TGTGCCAGCAGTCCGGGACAGGGGGTTCTTAATGGCGAGCAGTACTTC.

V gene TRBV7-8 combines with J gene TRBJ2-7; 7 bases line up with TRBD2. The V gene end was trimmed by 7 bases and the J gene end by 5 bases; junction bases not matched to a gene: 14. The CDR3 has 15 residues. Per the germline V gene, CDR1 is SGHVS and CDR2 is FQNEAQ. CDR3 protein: CASTTYGEGGNEQYF. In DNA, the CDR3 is TGTGCCAGCACCACTTACGGGGAGGGCGGGAACGAGCAGTACTTC.

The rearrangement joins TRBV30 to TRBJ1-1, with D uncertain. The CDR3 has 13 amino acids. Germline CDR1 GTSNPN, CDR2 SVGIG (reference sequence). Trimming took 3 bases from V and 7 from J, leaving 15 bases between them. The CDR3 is CAWSSPRFFEAFF. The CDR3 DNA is TGTGCCTGGAGCTCCCCCAGGTTCTTTGAAGCTTTCTTT.

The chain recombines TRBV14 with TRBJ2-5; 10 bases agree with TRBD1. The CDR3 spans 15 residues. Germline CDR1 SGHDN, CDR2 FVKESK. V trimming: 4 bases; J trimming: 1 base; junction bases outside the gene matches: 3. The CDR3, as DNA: TGTGCCAGCAGCCCCAGGACAGGGGGCCAAGAGACCCAGTACTTC. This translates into CASSPRTGGQETQYF.

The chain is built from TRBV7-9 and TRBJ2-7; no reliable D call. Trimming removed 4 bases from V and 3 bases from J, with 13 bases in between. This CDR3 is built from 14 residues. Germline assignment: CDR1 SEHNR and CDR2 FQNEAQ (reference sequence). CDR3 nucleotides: TGTGCCAGCAGCTCTTCGGGTCGAAACTACGAGCAGTACTTC. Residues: CASSSSGRNYEQYF.

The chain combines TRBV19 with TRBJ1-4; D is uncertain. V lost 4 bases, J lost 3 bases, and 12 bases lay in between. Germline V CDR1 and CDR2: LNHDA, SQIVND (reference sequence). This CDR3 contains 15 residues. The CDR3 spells CASSKGSVANEKLFF. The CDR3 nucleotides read TGTGCCAGTAGTAAGGGATCGGTTGCTAATGAAAAACTGTTTTTT.

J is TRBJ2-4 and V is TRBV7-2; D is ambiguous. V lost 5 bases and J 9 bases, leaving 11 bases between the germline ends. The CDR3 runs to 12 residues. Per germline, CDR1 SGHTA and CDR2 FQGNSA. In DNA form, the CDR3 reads TGTGCCAGCAGCCCCGGTATAGGCATTCAGTACTTC. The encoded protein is CASSPGIGIQYF.

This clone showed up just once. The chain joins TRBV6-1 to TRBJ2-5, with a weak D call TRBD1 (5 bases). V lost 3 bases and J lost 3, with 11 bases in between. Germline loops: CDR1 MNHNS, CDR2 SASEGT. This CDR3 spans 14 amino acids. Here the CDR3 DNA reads TGTGCCAGCAGTGATAGGTCAGGGAAAGAGACCCAGTACTTC. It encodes CASSDRSGKETQYF.

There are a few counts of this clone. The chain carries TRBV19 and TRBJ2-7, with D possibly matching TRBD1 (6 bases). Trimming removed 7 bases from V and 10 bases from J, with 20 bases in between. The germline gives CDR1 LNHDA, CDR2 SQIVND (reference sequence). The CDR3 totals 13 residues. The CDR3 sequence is CASTPGAGVKQYF. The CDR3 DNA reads TGTGCCAGTACCCCCGGGGCAGGGGTAAAACAGTACTTC.

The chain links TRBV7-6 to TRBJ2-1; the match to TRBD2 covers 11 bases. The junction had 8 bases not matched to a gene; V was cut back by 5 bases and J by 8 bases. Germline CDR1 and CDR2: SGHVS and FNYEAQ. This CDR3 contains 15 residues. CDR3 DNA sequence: TGTGCCAGCAGCATTTTAGCGGGGGGGCCCCATGAGCAGTTCTTC. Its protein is CASSILAGGPHEQFF.

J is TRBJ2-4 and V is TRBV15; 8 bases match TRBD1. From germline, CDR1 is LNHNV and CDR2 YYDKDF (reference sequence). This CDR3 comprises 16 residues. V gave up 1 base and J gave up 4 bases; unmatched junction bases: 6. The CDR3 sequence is CATSRGRQGTKNIQYF. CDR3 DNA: TGTGCCACCAGCAGAGGCCGACAGGGGACTAAAAACATTCAGTACTTC.